This entry lists 26 T cell receptor beta chains sequenced from one sample in a study of T cell responses to AZD1222 COVID-19 vaccine. Profiling relied on immunoSEQ multiplex PCR, and the TCRdb table lists in-frame clones only, not all of them. The sample lists more than 100,000 clones; 91% were seen once. The specimen comprised peripheral blood, sampled 28 days after the second AZD1222 dose. The receptors derive from an adult who received the AZD1222 COVID-19 vaccine.

Turning to this clone: Other DNA sequences from this sample encode an identical CDR3 as well. This sequence joins TRBV3-1 (or the pseudogene TRBV3-2) and TRBJ2-1; the match to TRBD2 covers 11 bases. Germline assignment: CDR1 LGHDT and CDR2 YNNKEL (reference sequence). The CDR3 covers 15 residues. With 3 bases clipped from V and 4 bases from J, the junction kept 2 bases outside the gene matches. The DNA of the CDR3 is TGTGCCAGCAGCCACACTAGCGGGGGATACAATGAGCAGTTCTTC. Translating gives CASSHTSGGYNEQFF.

V gene TRBV9 combines with J gene TRBJ1-1; TRBD1 agrees at 11 bases. CDR3 length equals 14 residues. The V segment lost 4 bases and the J segment 7 bases; nucleotides outside the gene matches: 6. Germline CDR1 and CDR2: SGDLS and YYNGEE. CDR3 sequence reads: CASSLGQGANEAFF. Written as DNA, the CDR3 is TGTGCCAGCAGCCTCGGACAGGGGGCGAATGAAGCTTTCTTT.

V usage is TRBV12-3 or TRBV12-4 and J usage is TRBJ2-1; 10 nucleotides align to TRBD1. CDR3 length: 12 amino acids. The J segment lost 13 bases and the V segment lost 8 bases, leaving 8 bases of the junction unmatched. The CDR3 region is CASGPDRGPQFF. The CDR3 DNA is TGTGCCAGCGGGCCTGACAGGGGGCCCCAGTTCTTC.

V and J are TRBV3-1 (or the pseudogene TRBV3-2) and TRBJ2-2; D is perhaps TRBD2 (6 bases). Germline loops: CDR1 LGHDT, CDR2 YNNKEL (reference sequence). This CDR3 has 17 residues. The V end lost 2 bases, the J end lost 4 bases, and 17 bases lay between the germline ends. The CDR3 here is CASSQYQTGRSTGELFF. The CDR3 DNA sequence: TGTGCCAGCAGCCAATACCAAACGGGGAGGAGCACCGGGGAGCTGTTTTTT.

The V and J genes are TRBV7-9 and TRBJ1-2; TRBD1 matches at 8 bases. The CDR3 length is 15 residues. The germline gives CDR1 SEHNR, CDR2 FQNEAQ (reference sequence). V lost 7 bases and J lost 4; bases outside the gene matches: 11. The CDR3 DNA follows: TGTGCCAGCACCGACTCCGGGACAGGAGGCTATGGCTACACCTTC. This gives the protein CASTDSGTGGYGYTF.

This sequence joins TRBV27 and TRBJ1-2; 7 bases line up with TRBD1. This CDR3 is built from 14 residues. Germline V lookup: CDR1 MNHEY, CDR2 SMNVEV (reference sequence). J gave up 8 bases and V 6 bases, and 12 bases lay outside the gene matches. For the CDR3, the DNA is TGTGCCAGCAGCCCGCGATGGAGGGGACAGGGCTACACCTTC. As protein: CASSPRWRGQGYTF.

This clone was counted a single time. This chain uses TRBV4-1 with TRBJ1-5; D is ambiguous. This CDR3 is 14 amino acids long. V lost 0 bases, J lost 3 bases, and 6 bases lay in between. CDR1 is MGHRA, CDR2 YSYEKL, per germline. The CDR3 protein is CASSQDNSNQPQHF. The DNA for the CDR3 is TGCGCCAGCAGCCAAGATAACTCCAATCAGCCCCAGCATTTT.

The chain carries TRBV5-1 and TRBJ1-1; TRBD1 agrees at 10 bases. The CDR3 length is 15 residues. Per the germline V gene, CDR1 is SGHRS and CDR2 is YFSETQ. After removal of 4 bases from V and 6 bases from J, the junction contained 9 bases not matched to a gene. The CDR3 region has the DNA TGCGCCAGCAGCCTCCCGGGACAGGGGAGCCCTGAAGCTTTCTTT. This translates into CASSLPGQGSPEAFF.

V gene TRBV27 combines with J gene TRBJ2-1, with 11 bases that match TRBD2. This CDR3 comprises 17 residues. Germline CDR1 MNHEY, CDR2 SMNVEV (reference sequence). Trimming cost V 5 bases and J 4 bases; bases outside gene matches: 10. CDR3 sequence (DNA): TGTGCCAGCAGTCCGACTAGCGGGGATACCTATTACAATGAGCAGTTCTTC. This gives the protein CASSPTSGDTYYNEQFF.

The CDR3 spells CASSLDRTNYGYTF. CDR3 coding DNA: TGTGCCAGCAGCCTGGACAGAACGAACTATGGCTACACCTTC. V is TRBV7-8 and J is TRBJ1-2, with D possibly TRBD1 on 6 matching bases. V lost 5 bases and J lost 2, with 12 bases in between. The CDR3 length is 14 residues. Germline V lookup: CDR1 SGHVS, CDR2 FQNEAQ.

J is TRBJ1-6 and V is TRBV12-3 or TRBV12-4, with D maybe TRBD1 (5 bases). CDR3 size: 13 residues. V was clipped by 4 bases and J by 7 bases, with 8 bases between them. The CDR3 sequence: CASSSGWNSPLHF. CDR3 DNA: TGTGCCAGCAGTTCAGGGTGGAATTCACCCCTCCACTTT.

On this clone itself: At the DNA level, this CDR3 is encoded by other sequences in the same sample as well. The chain is built from TRBV18 and TRBJ2-5, with 10 bases that match TRBD2. V was pared by 2 bases and J by 3 bases, with 0 bases of the junction left unmatched. This CDR3 spans 14 amino acids. The V gene's germline CDR1 is KGHSH and CDR2 LQKENI. This CDR3 reads CASSPGLAEETQYF. The CDR3 DNA reads TGTGCCAGCTCACCAGGACTAGCGGAAGAGACCCAGTACTTC.

The chain links TRBV7-2 to TRBJ1-3; D gene ambiguous. The CDR3 runs to 17 residues. Trimming stripped 5 bases from V and 0 bases from J, with 17 bases between. CDR1 is SGHTA, CDR2 FQGNSA, per germline. CDR3: CASSPRTYWGSGNTIYF. In DNA, the CDR3 is TGTGCCAGCAGCCCCCGGACTTACTGGGGCTCTGGAAACACCATATATTTT.

The chain has TRBV3-1 (or the pseudogene TRBV3-2) and TRBJ2-7, with D possibly being TRBD2 (6 bases). The V end was cut by 4 bases, the J end by 1 base, with 8 bases between. CDR3 size: 13 residues. The germline V gene encodes CDR1 LGHDT and CDR2 YNNKEL (reference sequence). The DNA for the CDR3 is TGTGCCAGCAGCCTCGGGAGTTCCTACGAGCAGTACTTC. Amino acid sequence: CASSLGSSYEQYF.

In its sample, this clone was seen once. The rearrangement uses TRBV5-1 and TRBJ2-2; TRBD2 agrees at 13 bases. The ends lost 4 bases at V and 7 bases at J; junction bases unmatched: 10. Germline lookup yields CDR1 SGHRS and CDR2 YFSETQ. CDR3 length: 17 amino acids. The chain's CDR3 is CASSPSGTSGIHGELFF. As DNA, the CDR3 is TGCGCCAGCAGCCCCTCCGGGACTAGCGGGATACACGGGGAGCTGTTTTTT.

The J gene is TRBJ1-2, the V gene TRBV2; D possibly corresponds to TRBD1 (6 bases). From germline, CDR1 is SNHLY and CDR2 FYNNEI. V was pared by 4 bases and J by 2 bases, with 11 bases between. This CDR3 is 14 amino acids long. The CDR3 spells CASSVGQINYGYTF. The CDR3 DNA reads as TGTGCCAGCAGTGTTGGACAGATAAACTATGGCTACACCTTC. Full variable domain (missing parts from reference TRBV2 and TRBJ1-2): EPEVTQTPSHQVTQMGQEVILRCVPISNHLYFYWYRQILGQKVEFLVSFYNNEISEKSEIFDDQFSVERPDGSNFTLKIRSTKLEDSAMYFCASSVGQINYGYTFGSGTRLTVV.

The CDR3 bases are TGTGCCAGCAGCAGACTTGGACAGGGATACGAAAAACTGTTTTTT. The encoded protein is CASSRLGQGYEKLFF. The rearrangement uses TRBV7-9 and TRBJ1-4; the match to TRBD1 covers 8 bases. This CDR3 comprises 15 residues. The germline gives CDR1 SEHNR, CDR2 FQNEAQ (reference sequence). V lost 5 bases, J lost 8 bases, and 10 bases stayed unmatched.

V and J are TRBV6-1 and TRBJ1-6, with D unclear. V lost 3 bases and J 6 bases, leaving 9 bases between the germline ends. In germline, CDR1 is MNHNS, CDR2 SASEGT. The CDR3 extends over 14 amino acids. The CDR3: CASSEGNFNSPLHF. CDR3 bases: TGTGCCAGCAGTGAGGGAAATTTTAATTCACCCCTCCACTTT.

The chain employs TRBV9 and TRBJ2-3; 7 nucleotides align to TRBD2. V lost 4 bases and J lost 0; bases outside the gene matches: 8. This CDR3 region has 16 residues. The germline gives CDR1 SGDLS, CDR2 YYNGEE. The CDR3 nucleotides read TGTGCCAGCAGCCCACGACTAGCTACTAGCACAGATACGCAGTATTTT. This codes for CASSPRLATSTDTQYF.

Comments on this clone: Other DNA sequences in the sample encode the same CDR3. The rearrangement uses TRBV30 and TRBJ1-5, with 7 bases that match TRBD1. V was clipped by 3 bases and J by 4 bases; unmatched bases: 3. Germline V gene sequence: CDR1 GTSNPN, CDR2 SVGIG (reference sequence). The CDR3 sequence is 13 residues long. CDR3 DNA sequence: TGTGCCTGGAGCAGACAGGGAAATCAGCCCCAGCATTTT. This gives the protein CAWSRQGNQPQHF.

This clone appeared once. The chain links TRBV6-4 to TRBJ1-6, with 8 bases fitting TRBD1. V trimming: 4 bases; J trimming: 10 bases; junction bases outside the gene matches: 9. Germline V gene data show CDR1 as MRHNA and CDR2 as SNTAGT. CDR3 length: 15 residues. The CDR3 coding sequence is TGTGCCAGCAGTGTGGGACAGGCCCCGGGGTCACCCCTCCACTTT. It specifies CASSVGQAPGSPLHF.

The chain has TRBV30 and TRBJ2-1, with D perhaps matching TRBD2 (6 bases). Germline CDR1 is GTSNPN and CDR2 is SVGIG (reference sequence). V was shortened by 8 bases and J by 11 bases, with 22 bases between the two germline ends. The CDR3 is made up of 13 amino acids. This CDR3 is CARGLIGRNKQFF. CDR3 coding DNA: TGTGCCCGGGGACTTATTGGTCGGAATAAGCAGTTCTTC.

This sequence joins TRBV15 and TRBJ2-2, with 8 positions matching TRBD2. V lost 4 bases and J lost 6; bases outside the gene matches: 1. The CDR3 covers 13 residues. Germline CDR1 and CDR2: LNHNV and YYDKDF (reference sequence). The CDR3 is CATSKAGAGELFF. For the CDR3, the DNA is TGTGCCACCAGCAAAGCGGGGGCCGGGGAGCTGTTTTTT. Drawing the rest from reference TRBV15 and TRBJ2-2, the complete variable domain is DAMVIQNPRYQVTQFGKPVTLSCSQTLNHNVMYWYQQKSSQAPKLLFHYYDKDFNNEADTPDNFQSRRPNTSFCFLDIRSPGLGDTAMYLCATSKAGAGELFFGEGSRLTVL.

The rearrangement links TRBV6-2 or TRBV6-3 to TRBJ1-6; D not certain. From germline, CDR1 is MNHEY and CDR2 SVGEGT. The V gene lost 0 bases and the J gene lost 10 bases, with 10 bases spanning the gap. CDR3 length equals 14 residues. DNA for the CDR3: TGTGCCAGCAGTTACTCCATCCGCGAGTCACCCCTCCACTTT. Translating gives CASSYSIRESPLHF.

The chain carries TRBV9 and TRBJ1-6; D gene unclear. The CDR3 spans 14 residues. V was pared by 0 bases and J by 6 bases, with 7 bases between. Germline lookup yields CDR1 SGDLS and CDR2 YYNGEE. CDR3 DNA: TGTGCCAGCAGCGTAGAACCAGCTAATTCACCCCTCCACTTT. Protein product: CASSVEPANSPLHF.

The chain recombines TRBV6-5 with TRBJ1-2; TRBD1 aligns across 7 bases. CDR1 is MNHEY and CDR2 is SVGAGI in the germline V gene. With V trimmed by 9 bases and J by 5 bases, 6 bases remained unmatched. CDR3 length: 12 residues. CDR3 bases: TGTGCCAGTTCAGGGGGGGTGTATGGCTACACCTTC. This encodes CASSGGVYGYTF.